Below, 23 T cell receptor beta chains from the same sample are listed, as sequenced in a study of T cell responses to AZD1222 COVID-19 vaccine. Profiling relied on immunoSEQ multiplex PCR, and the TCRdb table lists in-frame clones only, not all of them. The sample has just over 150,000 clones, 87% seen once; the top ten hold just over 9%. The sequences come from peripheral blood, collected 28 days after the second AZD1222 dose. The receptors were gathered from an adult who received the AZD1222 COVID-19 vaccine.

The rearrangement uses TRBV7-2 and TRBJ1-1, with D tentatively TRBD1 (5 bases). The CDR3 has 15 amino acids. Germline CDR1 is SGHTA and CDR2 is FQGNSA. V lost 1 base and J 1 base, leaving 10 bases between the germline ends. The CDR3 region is CASSLDRGRNTEAFF. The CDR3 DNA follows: TGTGCCAGCAGCTTAGATAGGGGCAGGAACACTGAAGCTTTCTTT. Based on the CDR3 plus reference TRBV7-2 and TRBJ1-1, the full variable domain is GAGVSQSPSNKVTEKGKDVELRCDPISGHTALYWYRQSLGQGLEFLIYFQGNSAPDKSGLPSDRFSAERTGGSVSTLTIQRTQQEDSAVYLCASSLDRGRNTEAFFGQGTRLTVV.

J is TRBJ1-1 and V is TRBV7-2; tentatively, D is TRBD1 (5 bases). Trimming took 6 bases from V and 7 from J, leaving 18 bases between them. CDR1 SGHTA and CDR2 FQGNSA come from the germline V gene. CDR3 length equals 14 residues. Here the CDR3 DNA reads TGTGCCAGCAGGGCAGGGTGGGGGGATGGTGAAGCTTTCTTT. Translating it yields CASRAGWGDGEAFF. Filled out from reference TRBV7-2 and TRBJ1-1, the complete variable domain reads GAGVSQSPSNKVTEKGKDVELRCDPISGHTALYWYRQSLGQGLEFLIYFQGNSAPDKSGLPSDRFSAERTGGSVSTLTIQRTQQEDSAVYLCASRAGWGDGEAFFGQGTRLTVV.

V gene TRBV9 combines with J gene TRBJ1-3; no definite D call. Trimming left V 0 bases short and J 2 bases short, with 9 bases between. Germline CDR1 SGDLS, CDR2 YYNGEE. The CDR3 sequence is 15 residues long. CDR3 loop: CASSVAIDTGNTIYF. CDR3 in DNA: TGTGCCAGCAGCGTAGCTATAGACACTGGAAACACCATATATTTT.

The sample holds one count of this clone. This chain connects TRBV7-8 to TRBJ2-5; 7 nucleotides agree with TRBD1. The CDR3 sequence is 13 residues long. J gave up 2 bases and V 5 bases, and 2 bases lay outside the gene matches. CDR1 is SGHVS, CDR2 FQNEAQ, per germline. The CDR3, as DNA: TGTGCCAGCAGCATGGGACAGCAAGAGACCCAGTACTTC. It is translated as CASSMGQQETQYF.

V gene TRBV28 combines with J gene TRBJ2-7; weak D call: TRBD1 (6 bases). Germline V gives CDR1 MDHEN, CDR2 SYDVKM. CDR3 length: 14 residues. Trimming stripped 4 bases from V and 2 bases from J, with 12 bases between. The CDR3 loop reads CASSWTVRTYEQYF. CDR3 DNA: TGTGCCAGCAGTTGGACAGTCCGAACCTACGAGCAGTACTTC. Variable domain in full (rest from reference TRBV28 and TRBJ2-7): DVKVTQSSRYLVKRTGEKVFLECVQDMDHENMFWYRQDPGLGLRLIYFSYDVKMKEKGDIPEGYSVSREKKERFSLILESASTNQTSMYLCASSWTVRTYEQYFGPGTRLTVT.

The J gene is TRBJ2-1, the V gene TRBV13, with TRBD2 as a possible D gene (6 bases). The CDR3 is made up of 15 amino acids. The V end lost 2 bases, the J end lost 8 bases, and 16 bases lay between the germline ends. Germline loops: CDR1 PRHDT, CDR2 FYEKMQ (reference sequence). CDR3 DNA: TGTGCCAGCAGCTTATCCACGGGGGTGGTCGATGAGCAGTTCTTC. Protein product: CASSLSTGVVDEQFF.

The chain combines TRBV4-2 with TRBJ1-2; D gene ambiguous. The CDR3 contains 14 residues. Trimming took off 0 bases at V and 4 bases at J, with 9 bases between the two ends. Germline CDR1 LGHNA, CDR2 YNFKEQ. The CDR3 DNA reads TGTGCCAGCAGCCAAGAAATGGGGAGCTATGGCTACACCTTC. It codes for CASSQEMGSYGYTF.

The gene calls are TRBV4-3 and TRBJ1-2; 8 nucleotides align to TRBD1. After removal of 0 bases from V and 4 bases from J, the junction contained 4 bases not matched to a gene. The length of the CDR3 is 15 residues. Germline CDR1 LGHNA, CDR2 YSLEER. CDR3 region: CASSQEPDRVYGYTF. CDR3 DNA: TGCGCCAGCAGCCAAGAACCGGACAGGGTCTATGGCTACACCTTC.

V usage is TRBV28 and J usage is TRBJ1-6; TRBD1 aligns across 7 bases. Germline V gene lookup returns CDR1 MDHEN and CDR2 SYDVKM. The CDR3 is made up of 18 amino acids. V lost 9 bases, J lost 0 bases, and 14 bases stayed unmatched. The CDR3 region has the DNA TGTGCCAGTGATTACGGGTCCAGGGGGAGCTCCTATAATTCACCCCTCCACTTT. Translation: CASDYGSRGSSYNSPLHF. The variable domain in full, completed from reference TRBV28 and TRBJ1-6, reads DVKVTQSSRYLVKRTGEKVFLECVQDMDHENMFWYRQDPGLGLRLIYFSYDVKMKEKGDIPEGYSVSREKKERFSLILESASTNQTSMYLCASDYGSRGSSYNSPLHFGNGTRLTVT.

DNA of the CDR3: TGTGCCAGCTCACCCCTCCCAGGGGATCAGCCCCAGCATTTT. Residues: CASSPLPGDQPQHF. This rearrangement joins TRBV18 to TRBJ1-5; possibly TRBD1 for D (6 bases). This CDR3 has 14 amino acids. Deletions cut 3 bases from V and 5 bases from J, with 11 bases between. Germline V gene lookup returns CDR1 KGHSH and CDR2 LQKENI.

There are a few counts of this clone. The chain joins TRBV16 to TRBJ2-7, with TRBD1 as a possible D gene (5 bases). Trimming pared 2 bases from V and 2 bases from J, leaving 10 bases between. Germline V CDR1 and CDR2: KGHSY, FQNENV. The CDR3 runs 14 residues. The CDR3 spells CASSQRSGPYEQYF. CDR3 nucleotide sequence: TGTGCCAGCAGCCAACGGTCAGGGCCCTACGAGCAGTACTTC.

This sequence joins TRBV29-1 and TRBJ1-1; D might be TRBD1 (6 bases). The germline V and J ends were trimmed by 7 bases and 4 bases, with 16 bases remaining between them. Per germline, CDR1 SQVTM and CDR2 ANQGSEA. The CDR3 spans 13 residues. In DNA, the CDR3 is TGCAGCGGGGATCGGGGGCCGTCCACTGAAGCTTTCTTT. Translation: CSGDRGPSTEAFF. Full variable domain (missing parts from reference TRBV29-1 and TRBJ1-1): SAVISQKPSRDICQRGTSLTIQCQVDSQVTMMFWYRQQPGQSLTLIATANQGSEATYESGFVIDKFPISRPNLTFSTLTVSNMSPEDSSIYLCSGDRGPSTEAFFGQGTRLTVV.

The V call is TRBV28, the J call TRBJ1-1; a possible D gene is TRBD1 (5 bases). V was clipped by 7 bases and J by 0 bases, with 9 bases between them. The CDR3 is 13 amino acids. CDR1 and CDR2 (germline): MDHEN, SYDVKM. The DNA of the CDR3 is TGTGCCAGCATGCGACAGATGAACACTGAAGCTTTCTTT. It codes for CASMRQMNTEAFF.

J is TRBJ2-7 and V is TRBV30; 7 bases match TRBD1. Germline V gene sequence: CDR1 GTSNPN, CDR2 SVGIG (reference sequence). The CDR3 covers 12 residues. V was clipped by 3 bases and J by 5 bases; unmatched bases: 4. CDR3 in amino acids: CAWRDRYDEQYF. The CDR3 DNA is TGTGCCTGGAGGGACAGGTATGACGAGCAGTACTTC. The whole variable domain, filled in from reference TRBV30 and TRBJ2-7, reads SQTIHQWPATLVQPVGSPLSLECTVEGTSNPNLYWYRQAAGRGLQLLFYSVGIGQISSEVPQNLSASRPQDRQFILSSKKLLLSDSGFYLCAWRDRYDEQYFGPGTRLTVT.

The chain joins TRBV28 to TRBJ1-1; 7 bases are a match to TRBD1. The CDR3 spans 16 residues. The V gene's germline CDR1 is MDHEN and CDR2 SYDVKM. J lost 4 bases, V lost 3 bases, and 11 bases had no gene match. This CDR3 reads CASSLGLRGGGTEAFF. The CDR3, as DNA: TGTGCCAGCAGTTTGGGACTTCGAGGGGGCGGCACTGAAGCTTTCTTT.

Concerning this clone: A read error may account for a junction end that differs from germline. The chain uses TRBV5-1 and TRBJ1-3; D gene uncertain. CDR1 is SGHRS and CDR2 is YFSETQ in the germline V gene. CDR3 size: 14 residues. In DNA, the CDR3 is TGCGCCAGCAGCTTGGCGCCGGGAGGGCCGCCATCGGTTTTT. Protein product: CASSLAPGGPPSVF.

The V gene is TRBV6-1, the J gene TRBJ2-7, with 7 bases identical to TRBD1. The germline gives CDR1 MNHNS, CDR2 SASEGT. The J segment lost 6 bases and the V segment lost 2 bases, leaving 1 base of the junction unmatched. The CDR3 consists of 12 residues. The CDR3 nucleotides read TGTGCCAGCAGTGAAAACAGGGGCGAGCAGTACTTC. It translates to CASSENRGEQYF.

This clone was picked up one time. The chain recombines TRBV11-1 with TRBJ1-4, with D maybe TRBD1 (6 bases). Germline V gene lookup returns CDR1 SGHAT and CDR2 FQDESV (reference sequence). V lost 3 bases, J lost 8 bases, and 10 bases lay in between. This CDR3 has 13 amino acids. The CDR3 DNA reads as TGTGCCAGCAGCTTCGGGACAAGAGAAAAACTGTTTTTT. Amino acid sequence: CASSFGTREKLFF.

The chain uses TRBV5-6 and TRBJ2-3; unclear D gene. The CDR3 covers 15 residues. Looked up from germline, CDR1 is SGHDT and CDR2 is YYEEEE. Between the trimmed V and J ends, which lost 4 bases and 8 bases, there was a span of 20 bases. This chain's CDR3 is CASSPIWASDGTQYF. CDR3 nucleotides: TGTGCCAGCAGCCCGATTTGGGCATCGGACGGTACGCAGTATTTT.

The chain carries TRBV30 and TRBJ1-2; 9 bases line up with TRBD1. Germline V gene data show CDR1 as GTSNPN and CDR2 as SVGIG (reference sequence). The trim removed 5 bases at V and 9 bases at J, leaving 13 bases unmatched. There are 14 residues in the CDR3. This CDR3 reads CAWGAGTGRGSYTF. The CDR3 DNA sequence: TGTGCCTGGGGCGCCGGGACAGGGAGAGGAAGCTACACCTTC. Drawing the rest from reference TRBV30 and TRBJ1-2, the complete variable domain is SQTIHQWPATLVQPVGSPLSLECTVEGTSNPNLYWYRQAAGRGLQLLFYSVGIGQISSEVPQNLSASRPQDRQFILSSKKLLLSDSGFYLCAWGAGTGRGSYTFGSGTRLTVV.

Here the CDR3 DNA reads TGTGCCACATCCTTCTCTGGAAACACCATATATTTT. Translating it yields CATSFSGNTIYF. This sequence joins TRBV10-3 and TRBJ1-3, with D unclear. Trimming shortened V by 10 bases and J by 0 bases, and 7 bases separated the two germline ends. The germline CDR1 and CDR2 sequences are ENHRY and SYGVKD. This CDR3 is built from 12 residues.

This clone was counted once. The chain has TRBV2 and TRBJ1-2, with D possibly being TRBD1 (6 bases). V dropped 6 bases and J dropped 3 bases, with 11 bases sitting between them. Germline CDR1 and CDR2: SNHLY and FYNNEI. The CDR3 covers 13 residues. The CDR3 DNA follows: TGTGCCAGCAGCGGACAGTTGGACTATGGCTACACCTTC. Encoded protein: CASSGQLDYGYTF. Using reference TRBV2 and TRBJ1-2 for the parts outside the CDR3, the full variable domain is EPEVTQTPSHQVTQMGQEVILRCVPISNHLYFYWYRQILGQKVEFLVSFYNNEISEKSEIFDDQFSVERPDGSNFTLKIRSTKLEDSAMYFCASSGQLDYGYTFGSGTRLTVV.

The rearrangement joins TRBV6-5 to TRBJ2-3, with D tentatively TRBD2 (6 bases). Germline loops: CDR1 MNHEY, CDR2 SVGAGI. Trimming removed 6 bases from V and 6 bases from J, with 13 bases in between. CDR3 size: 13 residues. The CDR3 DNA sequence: TGTGCCAGCAGCCCGGGCCTAGCGGATACGCAGTATTTT. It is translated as CASSPGLADTQYF.